These 20 T cell receptor beta chains share one sample of origin, sequenced in a study of blood T cell repertoires in COVID-19. Data came from immunoSEQ multiplex PCR; TCRdb stores just in-frame clones and leaves some out. The table has around 91,000 clones, 60% to 85% seen once. The sample taken for sequencing was peripheral blood. These TCRs come from an elderly woman with active or convalescent COVID-19.

V and J are TRBV9 and TRBJ2-2; no firm D call. The germline CDR1 and CDR2 sequences are SGDLS and YYNGEE. V was trimmed by 4 bases and J by 4 bases, leaving 11 bases between them. This CDR3 is 14 amino acids long. CDR3 nucleotide sequence: TGTGCCAGCAGCCCAGGCGTAACCACCGGGGAGCTGTTTTTT. Amino acids: CASSPGVTTGELFF.

The chain couples TRBV6-5 to TRBJ1-2; 8 bases align to TRBD1. The ends lost 10 bases at V and 2 bases at J; junction bases unmatched: 6. Germline V gene lookup returns CDR1 MNHEY and CDR2 SVGAGI. The length of the CDR3 is 13 residues. The CDR3 loop is CATSTGENYGYTF. DNA for the CDR3: TGTGCCACTTCGACAGGGGAAAACTATGGCTACACCTTC.

The rearrangement joins TRBV4-2 to TRBJ1-5; D is unclear. Trimming took off 0 bases at V and 1 base at J, with 7 bases between the two ends. The CDR3 is 15 residues long. CDR1 is LGHNA, CDR2 YNFKEQ, per germline. CDR3 bases: TGTGCCAGCAGCCAAGACAGGTTAAGCAATCAGCCCCAGCATTTT. Translation gives CASSQDRLSNQPQHF.

The rearrangement links TRBV9 to TRBJ2-7; 8 bases match TRBD1. CDR1 and CDR2 (germline): SGDLS, YYNGEE. This CDR3 is 18 amino acids long. The trim removed 4 bases at V and 5 bases at J, leaving 20 bases unmatched. CDR3 bases: TGTGCCAGCAGCCCCCGCCCTGGGACAGGCGACCTATTTCACGAGCAGTACTTC. It codes for CASSPRPGTGDLFHEQYF.

This chain joins TRBV5-1 and TRBJ2-7; maybe TRBD1 (5 bases). Germline V gene lookup returns CDR1 SGHRS and CDR2 YFSETQ. Trimming took off 5 bases at V and 3 bases at J, with 12 bases between the two ends. There are 13 residues in the CDR3. In DNA, the CDR3 is TGCGCCAGCAGTTCCGACAGCAACTACGAGCAGTACTTC. Residues: CASSSDSNYEQYF. Full variable domain (rest looked up from reference TRBV5-1 and TRBJ2-7): KAGVTQTPRYLIKTRGQQVTLSCSPISGHRSVSWYQQTPGQGLQFLFEYFSETQRNKGNFPGRFSGRQFSNSRSEMNVSTLELGDSALYLCASSSDSNYEQYFGPGTRLTVT.

The gene calls are TRBV5-6 and TRBJ2-5, with D maybe TRBD2 (7 bases). CDR3 size: 14 residues. From germline, CDR1 is SGHDT and CDR2 YYEEEE. V was clipped by 3 bases and J by 9 bases, with 18 bases between them. CDR3 loop: CASSWGGRVEAQYF. The CDR3 nucleotides read TGTGCCAGCAGCTGGGGGGGCAGAGTCGAGGCCCAGTACTTC.

The rearrangement joins TRBV7-9 to TRBJ1-3; the D is unclear. The germline gives CDR1 SEHNR, CDR2 FQNEAQ (reference sequence). This CDR3 is 15 amino acids long. Trimming took 6 bases from V and 0 from J, leaving 12 bases between them. CDR3 nucleotides: TGTGCCAGCAGACCTCCAGGTTACTCTGGAAACACCATATATTTT. Translating gives CASRPPGYSGNTIYF. Filled out from reference TRBV7-9 and TRBJ1-3, the complete variable domain reads DTGVSQNPRHKITKRGQNVTFRCDPISEHNRLYWYRQTLGQGPEFLTYFQNEAQLEKSRLLSDRFSAERPKGSFSTLEIQRTEQGDSAMYLCASRPPGYSGNTIYFGEGSWLTVV.

The chain has TRBV5-1 and TRBJ2-5; possibly TRBD1 for D (6 bases). The CDR3 is 14 amino acids. Trimming shortened V by 4 bases and J by 5 bases, and 15 bases separated the two germline ends. CDR1 and CDR2 from the germline V gene are SGHRS and YFSETQ. The CDR3 protein is CASSRADSGETQYF. In DNA, the CDR3 is TGCGCCAGCAGCCGGGCGGACAGTGGGGAGACCCAGTACTTC.

The CDR3 nucleotides are TGTGCCAGCAGCCCATCCCGGGGGGCAGTGAACACTGAAGCTTTCTTT. This gives the protein CASSPSRGAVNTEAFF. The rearrangement uses TRBV13 and TRBJ1-1, with D possibly being TRBD1 (6 bases). Deletions cut 5 bases from V and 0 bases from J, with 16 bases between. The CDR3 has 16 residues. Per germline, CDR1 PRHDT and CDR2 FYEKMQ (reference sequence).

The rearrangement links TRBV15 to TRBJ1-3; 7 bases align to TRBD1. This CDR3 contains 16 residues. V shed 3 bases, J shed 4 bases, and the junction held 9 bases outside the gene matches. Germline-derived CDR1 and CDR2 are LNHNV and YYDKDF (reference sequence). The CDR3 spells CATSRRQGSLGNTIYF. For the CDR3, the DNA is TGTGCCACCAGCAGGAGACAGGGCTCCTTGGGAAACACCATATATTTT.

This chain joins TRBV30 and TRBJ1-5; D ambiguous. The CDR3 extends over 14 amino acids. Per the germline V gene, CDR1 is GTSNPN and CDR2 is SVGIG (reference sequence). V shed 0 bases and J shed 5 bases, with 11 bases lying between them. The CDR3 loop is CAWSVALIDQPQHF. The CDR3 nucleotides read TGTGCCTGGAGTGTAGCCCTAATAGATCAGCCCCAGCATTTT. The full variable domain, its missing parts supplied by reference TRBV30 and TRBJ1-5, is SQTIHQWPATLVQPVGSPLSLECTVEGTSNPNLYWYRQAAGRGLQLLFYSVGIGQISSEVPQNLSASRPQDRQFILSSKKLLLSDSGFYLCAWSVALIDQPQHFGDGTRLSIL.

About this clone itself: Other DNA sequences in the same sample also yield this CDR3. The chain links TRBV20-1 to TRBJ2-5; D not certain. Germline CDR1 is DFQATT and CDR2 is SNEGSKA (reference sequence). The germline V and J ends were trimmed by 3 bases and 5 bases, with 4 bases remaining between them. The CDR3 has 10 residues. The CDR3 DNA follows: TGCAGTGCTAGCTTGGAGACCCAGTACTTC. It encodes CSASLETQYF.

The chain combines TRBV21-1 with TRBJ2-3; TRBD2, the table's D call, lacks a check against the DNA. TRBV21-1 is deemed a pseudogene. The CDR3 runs to 18 residues. In DNA form, the CDR3 reads TGTGCCATCAATGGCTCTCTATATAGCGGGAGGGCCGGAGATACGCAGTATTTT. It yields the protein CAINGSLYSGRAGDTQYF.

The gene calls are TRBV5-4 and TRBJ1-1; D gene uncertain. The CDR3 totals 14 residues. The V gene lost 0 bases and the J gene lost 5 bases, with 11 bases spanning the gap. Germline assignment: CDR1 SGHNT and CDR2 YYREEE (reference sequence). CDR3 residues: CASSLGDKRTEAFF. For the CDR3, the DNA is TGTGCCAGCAGCTTGGGCGACAAGCGGACTGAAGCTTTCTTT. Supplemented by reference TRBV5-4 and TRBJ1-1, the full variable domain reads ETGVTQSPTHLIKTRGQQVTLRCSSQSGHNTVSWYQQALGQGPQFIFQYYREEENGRGNFPPRFSGLQFPNYSSELNVNALELDDSALYLCASSLGDKRTEAFFGQGTRLTVV.

This rearrangement joins TRBV5-6 to TRBJ2-3; 10 bases match TRBD2. Germline CDR1 is SGHDT and CDR2 is YYEEEE. The CDR3 loop spans 15 amino acids. J lost 5 bases, V lost 4 bases, and 7 bases had no gene match. The CDR3: CASSPSGRAGDTQYF. The DNA of the CDR3 is TGTGCCAGCAGCCCCAGCGGGAGGGCCGGAGATACGCAGTATTTT.

Details on this clone: Other DNA sequences from this sample encode an identical CDR3 as well. The V and J genes are TRBV18 and TRBJ1-1, with 7 bases fitting TRBD1. The CDR3 runs to 13 residues. The germline V gene encodes CDR1 KGHSH and CDR2 LQKENI. The J segment lost 5 bases and the V segment lost 4 bases, leaving 4 bases of the junction unmatched. CDR3 sequence: CASSLDRETEAFF. The DNA of the CDR3 is TGTGCCAGCTCACTCGACAGGGAAACTGAAGCTTTCTTT.

This clone occurred once. The chain is built from TRBV5-1 and TRBJ2-2; 11 positions agree with TRBD1. J gave up 4 bases and V 0 bases, and 8 bases lay outside the gene matches. CDR1 is SGHRS and CDR2 is YFSETQ in the germline V gene. The CDR3 is 18 amino acids. CDR3 sequence: CASSLVAPGTGGTGELFF. The CDR3 region has the DNA TGCGCCAGCAGCTTGGTAGCGCCCGGGACAGGGGGCACCGGGGAGCTGTTTTTT.

This rearrangement joins TRBV10-3 to TRBJ2-7; TRBD1 matches at 10 bases. The V and J ends lost 9 bases and 6 bases, in that order; junction bases with no gene match: 11. CDR3 length: 14 amino acids. The germline V gene encodes CDR1 ENHRY and CDR2 SYGVKD. The CDR3 here is CAISTGTGEVEQYF. The CDR3 coding sequence is TGTGCCATTTCTACCGGGACAGGGGAGGTCGAGCAGTACTTC.

V usage is TRBV27 and J usage is TRBJ1-5, with 7 nucleotides matching TRBD1. The CDR3 spans 15 residues. J lost 1 base, V lost 0 bases, and 0 bases had no gene match. Germline CDR1 MNHEY, CDR2 SMNVEV (reference sequence). The CDR3 is CASSLSGQSNQPQHF. As DNA, the CDR3 is TGTGCCAGCAGTTTATCGGGACAGAGCAATCAGCCCCAGCATTTT.

The count of this clone is one. This chain links TRBV11-2 with TRBJ2-7, with a tentative D call TRBD1 (6 bases). This CDR3 has 19 amino acids. The V gene lost 5 bases and the J gene lost 0 bases, with 26 bases spanning the gap. CDR1 is SGHAT, CDR2 FQNNGV, per germline. The CDR3 bases are TGTGCCAGCAGCCCGAACTTACTTACAGGGACCCCCCACTCCTACGAGCAGTACTTC. Translation: CASSPNLLTGTPHSYEQYF.